One T cell receptor (beta chain) is described in this entry. The data are from a study of CD8 T cells in Susac syndrome. There are 14 residues in the CDR3. The junction had 6 bases not matched to a gene; V was cut back by 2 bases and J by 8 bases. Germline CDR1 and CDR2: SGDLS and YYNGEE. It was with random hexamers that about 0.45 to 1 ug RNA was reverse transcribed. TCRdb passed the immunoSEQ multiplex PCR reads through MiXCR, listing each CDR3 protein once. This table has about 190,000 distinct CDR3 sequences, 95% appearing once. This receptor was obtained from a human donor with Susac syndrome. The sequenced sample consisted of CD8+ T cells from PBMCs. This chain connects TRBV9 to TRBJ1-5; 8 positions agree with TRBD1. CDR3 amino acids: CASSVGTGGEPQHF. CDR3 bases: TGTGCCAGCAGCGTTGGGACAGGAGGAGAGCCCCAGCATTTT.